Listed here is a single T cell receptor beta chain. Generated by immunoSEQ multiplex PCR, the TCRdb table keeps only in-frame clones and is missing some. This table has thousands of clones, about 80% appearing once. This sample is drawn from a study of OX40 agonist ivuxolimab in advanced cancers. Looked up from germline, CDR1 is MNHEY and CDR2 is SMNVEV (reference sequence). CDR3 length: 13 amino acids. Unmatched junction bases numbered 6, after V lost 6 bases and J lost 5 bases. This chain connects TRBV27 to TRBJ2-7; TRBD1 matches 8 bases. Sample: CD4+ or CD8+ T cells sorted from blood, taken in a trial of the OX40 agonist ivuxolimab. This clonotype was obtained from an adult with an advanced solid tumor such as melanoma, head and neck, liver or kidney cancer. Here the CDR3 reads CASSPGQAHEQYF. The DNA of the CDR3 is TGTGCCAGCAGCCCGGGACAGGCTCACGAGCAGTACTTC.